This T cell receptor beta chain was observed in a study of Graves' ophthalmopathy and Graves' hyperthyroidism. The study, taken as a whole, reports: As the model predicted ophthalmopathy progression, it achieved a sensitivity of roughly 69% and a specificity of 72% to 80%. The blood repertoire also included most expanded thyroid clonotypes above 0.001 frequency. Ophthalmopathy was separated from stable hyperthyroidism by a 13-signature model with roughly 91% sensitivity and over 75% specificity.

Ophthalmopathic donors had moderate-to-severe activity, CAS ≥3 and NOSPECS ≥4, with disease that had lasted under 3 months. The trim removed 7 bases at V and 4 bases at J, leaving 3 bases unmatched. CDR3 size: 12 residues. The germline V gene has CDR1 SQVTM and CDR2 ANQGSEA. Amplified material comprised TCR beta CDR3 regions derived from RNA transcripts. A first-round RT-PCR used HTBI primers, followed by a second-round multiplex PCR. MiXCR, applied by TCRdb to the multiplex PCR reads, yields one record per CDR3 protein. The data show under 400,000 distinct CDR3 sequences, roughly 15% seen once. This clonotype was counted ten times or more. The target antigen is unknown.

The sequence derives from an adult man with Graves' ophthalmopathy. The sequencing sample was made of peripheral blood. The genes are TRBV29-1 and TRBJ2-5, with 10 bases matching TRBD1. As DNA, the CDR3 is TGCAGCGGGGGACAGGGGTCAGAGACCCAGTACTTC. It encodes CSGGQGSETQYF.